The 19 T cell receptor beta chains given below trace back to one sample, sequenced in a study of blood T cell repertoires in COVID-19 (dated by TCRdb to about 2020). Library construction relied on the immunoSEQ multiplex PCR assay. The immuneACCESS repertoire file appears here via TCRdb, limited to in-frame rearrangements. These files lack a portion of the clones; in checked studies, under half of the deficit traces to unresolved V genes, and the cause of the others is not known. The sample table shows over 100,000 clones, and approximately 80% are seen once. The ten largest clones add up to about 3.3% of the sample. Specimen: peripheral blood. These receptor sequences come from a woman older than 75 with active or convalescent COVID-19.

This clone came up once. The chain links TRBV4-2 to TRBJ2-4, with D maybe TRBD2 (6 bases). The ends were cut back, 3 bases at V and 8 bases at J, with 11 bases in the middle. This CDR3 has 13 amino acids. Looked up from germline, CDR1 is LGHNA and CDR2 is YNFKEQ. The CDR3 nucleotides read TGTGCCAGCAGCCACTATTCGGGGGACATTCAGTACTTC. This encodes CASSHYSGDIQYF.

The chain has TRBV18 and TRBJ2-5, with TRBD1 identical over 9 bases. The CDR3 covers 15 residues. Germline CDR1 reads KGHSH; CDR2 reads LQKENI. The junction had 7 bases not matched to a gene; V was cut back by 3 bases and J by 5 bases. CDR3 residues: CASSPGTGQGETQYF. As DNA, the CDR3 is TGTGCCAGCTCACCCGGGACAGGGCAAGGGGAGACCCAGTACTTC.

A note on this clone: Other DNA sequences from this sample encode an identical CDR3 as well. The genes are TRBV27 and TRBJ1-1, with D unresolved. Looked up from germline, CDR1 is MNHEY and CDR2 is SMNVEV (reference sequence). This CDR3 region has 13 residues. Deletions cut 0 bases from V and 2 bases from J, with 4 bases between. The CDR3 here is CASSLSRNTEAFF. CDR3 DNA sequence: TGTGCCAGCAGTTTATCTAGAAACACTGAAGCTTTCTTT.

V is TRBV27 and J is TRBJ1-2; TRBD1 aligns across 7 bases. Trimming took 6 bases from V and 8 from J; bases not matched to a gene: 18. Germline V gives CDR1 MNHEY, CDR2 SMNVEV (reference sequence). CDR3 length equals 16 residues. The CDR3 DNA reads TGTGCCAGCAGACCCCCCAGAACGGGGACAGCCGGGGGCTACACCTTC. Translated: CASRPPRTGTAGGYTF.

The CDR3: CASKWQAGGETQYF. For the CDR3, the DNA is TGTGCCAGCAAATGGCAAGCGGGCGGAGAGACCCAGTACTTC. This chain connects TRBV2 to TRBJ2-5; D is possibly TRBD2 (6 bases). The V gene lost 7 bases and the J gene lost 4 bases, with 16 bases spanning the gap. This CDR3 is built from 14 residues. From germline, CDR1 is SNHLY and CDR2 FYNNEI. The complete variable domain, with remaining parts taken from reference TRBV2 and TRBJ2-5, reads EPEVTQTPSHQVTQMGQEVILRCVPISNHLYFYWYRQILGQKVEFLVSFYNNEISEKSEIFDDQFSVERPDGSNFTLKIRSTKLEDSAMYFCASKWQAGGETQYFGPGTRLLVL.

The V call is TRBV2, the J call TRBJ1-5; D is undetermined. From germline, CDR1 is SNHLY and CDR2 FYNNEI. Trimming left V 2 bases short and J 4 bases short, with 6 bases between. The CDR3 loop spans 13 amino acids. The CDR3 nucleotides read TGTGCCAGCAGTGAACCCGGGAATCAGCCCCAGCATTTT. This encodes CASSEPGNQPQHF.

V is TRBV7-2 and J is TRBJ1-2, with 8 bases aligning to TRBD1. The CDR3 extends over 13 amino acids. The junction had 1 base not matched to a gene; V was cut back by 3 bases and J by 4 bases. Germline V lookup: CDR1 SGHTA, CDR2 FQGNSA. In DNA form, the CDR3 reads TGTGCCAGCAGCTTGGACAGGGTCTATGGCTACACCTTC. It yields the protein CASSLDRVYGYTF. The full variable domain, completed using reference TRBV7-2 and TRBJ1-2, is GAGVSQSPSNKVTEKGKDVELRCDPISGHTALYWYRQSLGQGLEFLIYFQGNSAPDKSGLPSDRFSAERTGGSVSTLTIQRTQQEDSAVYLCASSLDRVYGYTFGSGTRLTVV.

This clone was recorded once. The genes are TRBV29-1 and TRBJ2-1, with D maybe TRBD2 (6 bases). CDR1 and CDR2 from the germline V gene are SQVTM and ANQGSEA. The V end was cut by 7 bases, the J end by 5 bases, with 18 bases between. This CDR3 contains 14 residues. In DNA, the CDR3 is TGCAGCGGGGGTCGGGGGTTCGACGACAATGAGCAGTTCTTC. This sequence encodes CSGGRGFDDNEQFF.

The chain links TRBV27 to TRBJ1-6; TRBD1 aligns across 9 bases. This CDR3 is 13 amino acids long. Trimming at V came to 4 bases and at J to 12 bases, leaving 4 bases not matched to a gene. Germline CDR1 MNHEY, CDR2 SMNVEV (reference sequence). The CDR3 coding sequence is TGTGCCAGCAGTTCCGGGACAGGGTTACCCCTCCACTTT. Translation: CASSSGTGLPLHF.

This sequence joins TRBV7-9 and TRBJ1-4; the D gene is possibly TRBD1 (6 bases). Germline V gene data show CDR1 as SEHNR and CDR2 as FQNEAQ (reference sequence). This CDR3 is 15 amino acids long. The V and J ends lost 6 bases and 1 base respectively, with 12 bases between them. The CDR3 sequence: CASSPEGVTNEKLFF. The CDR3 DNA sequence: TGTGCCAGCAGTCCAGAGGGGGTAACTAATGAAAAACTGTTTTTT.

V and J are TRBV4-2 and TRBJ1-3; TRBD1 aligns across 10 bases. This CDR3 has 16 amino acids. V shed 0 bases, J shed 3 bases, and the junction held 2 bases outside the gene matches. Germline CDR1 LGHNA, CDR2 YNFKEQ. The CDR3: CASSQEGTGVGNTIYF. The CDR3 DNA reads TGTGCCAGCAGCCAAGAAGGGACAGGGGTTGGAAACACCATATATTTT.

V and J are TRBV11-1 and TRBJ1-1; tentative D call: TRBD1 (5 bases). CDR3 length: 14 residues. CDR1 is SGHAT, CDR2 FQDESV, per germline (reference sequence). V dropped 2 bases and J dropped 0 bases, with 7 bases sitting between them. CDR3 sequence reads: CASSLRGLNTEAFF. The CDR3 nucleotides are TGTGCCAGCAGCTTACGGGGGTTGAACACTGAAGCTTTCTTT.

The CDR3 bases are TGCGCCAGCACCACCGACAGGAAGACCGGGGAGCTGTTTTTT. As protein: CASTTDRKTGELFF. V and J are TRBV5-1 and TRBJ2-2, with TRBD1 as a possible D gene (6 bases). Looked up from germline, CDR1 is SGHRS and CDR2 is YFSETQ. V was trimmed by 6 bases and J by 5 bases, leaving 14 bases between them. The CDR3 totals 14 residues. The full variable domain, its missing parts supplied by reference TRBV5-1 and TRBJ2-2, is KAGVTQTPRYLIKTRGQQVTLSCSPISGHRSVSWYQQTPGQGLQFLFEYFSETQRNKGNFPGRFSGRQFSNSRSEMNVSTLELGDSALYLCASTTDRKTGELFFGEGSRLTVL.

V and J are TRBV28 and TRBJ1-6; D is unclear. Germline-derived CDR1 and CDR2 are MDHEN and SYDVKM. The CDR3 length is 12 residues. V was clipped by 4 bases and J by 13 bases, with 11 bases between them. The CDR3 sequence: CASSSSSPPLHF. CDR3 coding DNA: TGTGCCAGCAGTTCTTCCTCTCCCCCCCTCCACTTT.

CDR3 nucleotides: TGCGCCAGCAGCTACGCACAGGGCCCTGGAAACACCATATATTTT. Translating it yields CASSYAQGPGNTIYF. The chain couples TRBV5-1 to TRBJ1-3; D perhaps matches TRBD1 (6 bases). With 3 bases removed from V and 2 bases from J, the gap between germline ends came to 12 bases. Germline V gene lookup returns CDR1 SGHRS and CDR2 YFSETQ. The CDR3 consists of 15 residues.

This clone came up once. This rearrangement joins TRBV6-5 to TRBJ1-1; 10 bases are shared with TRBD1. The length of the CDR3 is 15 residues. Germline values: CDR1 MNHEY, CDR2 SVGAGI. The J segment lost 4 bases and the V segment lost 6 bases, leaving 8 bases of the junction unmatched. The CDR3 region is CASRGQGRLSTEAFF. The CDR3 DNA sequence: TGTGCCAGCAGGGGACAGGGGAGACTGAGCACTGAAGCTTTCTTT.

The V gene is TRBV30, the J gene TRBJ1-2, with no clear D. Per germline, CDR1 GTSNPN and CDR2 SVGIG (reference sequence). The CDR3 consists of 16 residues. V shed 3 bases and J shed 2 bases, with 19 bases lying between them. Here the CDR3 reads CAWRRGRTMGNYGYTF. In DNA form, the CDR3 reads TGTGCCTGGAGGCGTGGGAGGACCATGGGCAACTATGGCTACACCTTC. Combining the CDR3 with reference TRBV30 and TRBJ1-2 gives the whole variable domain SQTIHQWPATLVQPVGSPLSLECTVEGTSNPNLYWYRQAAGRGLQLLFYSVGIGQISSEVPQNLSASRPQDRQFILSSKKLLLSDSGFYLCAWRRGRTMGNYGYTFGSGTRLTVV.

This chain uses TRBV30 with TRBJ1-5, with 9 bases lining up with TRBD1. Germline loops: CDR1 GTSNPN, CDR2 SVGIG (reference sequence). This CDR3 has 18 amino acids. The V and J ends lost 2 bases and 1 base, in that order; junction bases with no gene match: 12. This CDR3 is CAWSSSRLGQGSNQPQHF. CDR3 coding DNA: TGTGCCTGGAGTTCATCTCGCCTGGGACAGGGAAGCAATCAGCCCCAGCATTTT.

The rearrangement joins TRBV19 to TRBJ1-5; D unclear. The CDR3 extends over 15 amino acids. Trimming took off 4 bases at V and 5 bases at J, with 15 bases between the two ends. Germline assignment: CDR1 LNHDA and CDR2 SQIVND (reference sequence). The CDR3 is CASSTIEVADQPQHF. The DNA of the CDR3 is TGTGCCAGTAGTACCATTGAGGTTGCGGATCAGCCCCAGCATTTT.